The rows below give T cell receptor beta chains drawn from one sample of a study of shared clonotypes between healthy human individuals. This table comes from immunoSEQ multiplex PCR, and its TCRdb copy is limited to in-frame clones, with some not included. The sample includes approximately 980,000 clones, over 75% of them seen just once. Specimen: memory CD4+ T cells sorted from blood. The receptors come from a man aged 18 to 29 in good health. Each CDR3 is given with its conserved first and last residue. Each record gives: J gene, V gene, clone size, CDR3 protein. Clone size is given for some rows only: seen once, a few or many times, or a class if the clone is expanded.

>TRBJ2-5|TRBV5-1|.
CASSLGTGLETQYF
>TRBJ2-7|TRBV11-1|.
CASSPEGLLAREQYF
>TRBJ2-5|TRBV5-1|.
CASSSASQETQYF
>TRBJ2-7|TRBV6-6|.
CASSYGQGAHEQYF
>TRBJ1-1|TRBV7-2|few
CASSLQGQTQAFF
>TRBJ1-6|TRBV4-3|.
CASSQVYLSPLHF
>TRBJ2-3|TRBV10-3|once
CAISPRLVDTQYF
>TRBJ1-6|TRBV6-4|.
CASSVQGRSPLHF
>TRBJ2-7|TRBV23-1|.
CASSGLGEQYF
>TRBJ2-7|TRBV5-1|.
CASSLFQGTYEQYF
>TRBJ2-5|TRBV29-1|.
CSVRWDQETQYF
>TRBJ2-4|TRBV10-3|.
CAISSTENIQYF
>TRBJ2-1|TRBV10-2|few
CASSPETSGRARQFF
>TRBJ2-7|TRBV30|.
CAWSVEVGAYEQYF
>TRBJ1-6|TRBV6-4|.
CASSDSIRSPLHF
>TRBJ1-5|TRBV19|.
CASSIGQGNNQPQHF
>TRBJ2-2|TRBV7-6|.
CASSLAPNTGELFF
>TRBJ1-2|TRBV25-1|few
CASSEGVGQIYGYTF
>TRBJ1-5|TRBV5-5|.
CASSLVGARGDNQPQHF
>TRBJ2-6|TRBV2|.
CASGSRTGANVLTF
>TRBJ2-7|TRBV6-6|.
CASGAKGLVTYEQYF
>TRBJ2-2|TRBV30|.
CAWSVGGNTGELFF
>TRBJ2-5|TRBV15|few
CATSPRDRGETQYF
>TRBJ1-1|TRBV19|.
CASSTVGGSGTEAFF
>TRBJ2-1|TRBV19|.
CASGDPDRGLDNEQFF
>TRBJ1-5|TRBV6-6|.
CASSHPGDSNQPQHF
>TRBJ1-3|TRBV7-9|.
CASSPTGVSGNTIYF
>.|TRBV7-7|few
CASSEGLIYEQYF
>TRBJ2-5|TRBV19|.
CASSIRLTETQYF
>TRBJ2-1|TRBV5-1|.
CASSLPGDEQFF
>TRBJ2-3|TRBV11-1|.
CASREVQGRADTQYF
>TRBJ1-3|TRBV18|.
CASSPARTGNTIYF
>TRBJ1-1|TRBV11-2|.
CASSFLQGASTEAFF
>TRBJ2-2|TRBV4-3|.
CASSQDRRGAGELFF
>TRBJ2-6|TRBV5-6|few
CASQPPVGVGANVLTF
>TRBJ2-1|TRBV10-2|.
CATHYGGPNEQFF
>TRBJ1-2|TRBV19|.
CASSNFNTPQEDGYTF
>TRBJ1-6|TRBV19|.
CASSEGQGFFSYNSPLHF
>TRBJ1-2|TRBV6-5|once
CASSYSLGQGGGYTF
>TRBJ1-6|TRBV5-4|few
CASSRQGPRGSSPLHF
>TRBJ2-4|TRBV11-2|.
CASSRPGQGNIQYF
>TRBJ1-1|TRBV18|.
CASSLTDNTEAFF
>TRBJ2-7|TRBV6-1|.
CASSEVPQGAYEQYF
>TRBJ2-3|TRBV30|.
CAWKRLGTSTDTQYF
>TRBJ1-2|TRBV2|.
CASSEARSGYGYTF
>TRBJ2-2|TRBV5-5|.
CASSLQLAGGAGELFF
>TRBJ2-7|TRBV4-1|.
CASSQHGRSSYEQYF
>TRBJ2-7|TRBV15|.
CATSRDRASFRYF
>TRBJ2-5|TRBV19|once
CASSPLSGGTETQYF
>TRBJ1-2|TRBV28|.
CASRDPGQGSDGYTF
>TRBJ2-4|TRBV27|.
CASKGQANIQYF
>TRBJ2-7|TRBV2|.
CASSRGAGVYEQYF
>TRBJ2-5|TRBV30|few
CAWTPRRGGTQYF